This TCR beta chain was identified during a study of post-analysis software for immune sequencing data. Whole-study findings and limits: There were five TRBV segments more frequent in patients than controls, and TRBV5-6, TRBV5-1 and TRBV20-1 were among them. Strong co-clustering by F measure linked samples that shared a preparation batch.

The CDR3 extends over 16 amino acids. V lost 5 bases, J lost 1 base, and 6 bases stayed unmatched. The germline V gene has CDR1 SEHNR and CDR2 FQNEAQ (reference sequence). Libraries were made from TCR beta cDNA, and they carried unique molecular identifiers. Yield was approximately 500,000 cDNA molecules from about 0.94 to 9.7 million T cells. MiXCR, run by TCRdb on the PCR reads, gives a single entry per CDR3 protein. This table holds roughly 700,000 distinct CDR3 sequences, around 27% found once. This clonotype has a handful of counts. Its antigen is currently unknown. This TCR was sampled from a girl aged 5 to 17 with multiple sclerosis. V is TRBV7-9 and J is TRBJ2-3; 10 bases align to TRBD2. Sequenced material: blood. CDR3 in DNA: TGTGCCAGCAGCCCCCCTGGGACTAGCGGCACAGATACGCAGTATTTT. Translation: CASSPPGTSGTDTQYF.